These 8 T cell receptor beta chains were sequenced from one sample in a study of identical twins. MiXCR was run by TCRdb on the 5' RACE reads, yielding one entry per CDR3 protein. The profile shows 450,000 to 650,000 distinct CDR3 sequences, roughly 15% of them singletons. This sample was also put to use in a study of yellow fever vaccine responses in identical twins.

The sequenced sample consisted of CD4+ T cells sorted from blood. The receptors stem from a woman in her late teens or twenties in good health.

This rearrangement joins TRBV2 to TRBJ2-1, with TRBD1 matching over 10 bases. The CDR3 extends over 15 amino acids. With 6 bases clipped from V and 9 bases from J, the junction kept 11 bases outside the gene matches. CDR1 is SNHLY, CDR2 FYNNEI, per germline. Here the CDR3 DNA reads TGTGCCAGCAGAAGTCCGGACAGGGGGTTTGGTGAGCAGTTCTTC. Its translation: CASRSPDRGFGEQFF.

In this sample, this clonotype turned up a few times. The chain uses TRBV5-6 and TRBJ2-1, with 8 bases matching TRBD2. The CDR3 is 14 amino acids. V shed 0 bases, J shed 6 bases, and the junction held 2 bases outside the gene matches. Germline values: CDR1 SGHDT, CDR2 YYEEEE. DNA for the CDR3: TGTGCCAGCAGCTTGGGGGGACTAGTCAATGAGCAGTTCTTC. Residues: CASSLGGLVNEQFF.

The chain is built from TRBV12-3 or TRBV12-4 and TRBJ2-7; D could derive from TRBD1 or TRBD2 (6 bases each). CDR3 length equals 16 residues. The V end lost 6 bases, the J end lost 4 bases, and 22 bases lay between the germline ends. CDR3 sequence reads: CASREPGAHKEYEQYV. The CDR3 DNA is TGTGCCAGCAGAGAACCGGGGGCACACAAAGAGTACGAGCAGTACGTC.

The J gene is TRBJ2-7, the V gene TRBV20-1, with unresolved D. CDR1 and CDR2 (germline): DFQATT, SNEGSKA (reference sequence). The V gene lost 1 base and the J gene lost 3 bases, with 16 bases spanning the gap. CDR3 length: 15 residues. CDR3 sequence: CSARVPDRSLYEQYF. For the CDR3, the DNA is TGCAGTGCTAGAGTACCTGATCGCAGTCTCTACGAGCAGTACTTC.

The chain is built from TRBV12-3 or TRBV12-4 and TRBJ2-1; D is tentatively TRBD1 or TRBD2 (5 bases each). This CDR3 region has 13 residues. V was shortened by 6 bases and J by 12 bases, with 18 bases between the two germline ends. DNA for the CDR3: TGTGCCAGCAGCCTGGGACCAACCCCTAGGCAGTTCTTC. It translates to CASSLGPTPRQFF.

This clonotype has only a few counts. CDR3 sequence (DNA): TGCGCCAGCAGCCCCTATGGGGGGGGAAGCTCCTACGAGCAGTACTTC. Translated: CASSPYGGGSSYEQYF. This chain uses TRBV4-1 with TRBJ2-7; 7 nucleotides align to TRBD2. After removal of 4 bases from V and 0 bases from J, the junction contained 9 bases not matched to a gene. From germline, CDR1 is MGHRA and CDR2 YSYEKL. The CDR3 runs to 16 residues.

Ten or more counts support this clonotype. The chain combines TRBV12-3 or TRBV12-4 with TRBJ2-3, with D uncertain. The CDR3 has 12 residues. The germline V and J ends were trimmed by 5 bases and 6 bases, with 9 bases remaining between them. The CDR3 region has the DNA TGTGCCAGCAGTAGAGGAGATGATACGCAGTATTTT. Translated: CASSRGDDTQYF.

This clonotype was observed a handful of times. The chain couples TRBV12-3 or TRBV12-4 to TRBJ1-1, with TRBD1 as a possible D gene (5 bases). The CDR3 contains 15 residues. V lost 1 base and J 0 bases, leaving 9 bases between the germline ends. For the CDR3, the DNA is TGTGCCAGCAGTTTAGACAGGACTATGAACACTGAAGCTTTCTTT. Translation gives CASSLDRTMNTEAFF.